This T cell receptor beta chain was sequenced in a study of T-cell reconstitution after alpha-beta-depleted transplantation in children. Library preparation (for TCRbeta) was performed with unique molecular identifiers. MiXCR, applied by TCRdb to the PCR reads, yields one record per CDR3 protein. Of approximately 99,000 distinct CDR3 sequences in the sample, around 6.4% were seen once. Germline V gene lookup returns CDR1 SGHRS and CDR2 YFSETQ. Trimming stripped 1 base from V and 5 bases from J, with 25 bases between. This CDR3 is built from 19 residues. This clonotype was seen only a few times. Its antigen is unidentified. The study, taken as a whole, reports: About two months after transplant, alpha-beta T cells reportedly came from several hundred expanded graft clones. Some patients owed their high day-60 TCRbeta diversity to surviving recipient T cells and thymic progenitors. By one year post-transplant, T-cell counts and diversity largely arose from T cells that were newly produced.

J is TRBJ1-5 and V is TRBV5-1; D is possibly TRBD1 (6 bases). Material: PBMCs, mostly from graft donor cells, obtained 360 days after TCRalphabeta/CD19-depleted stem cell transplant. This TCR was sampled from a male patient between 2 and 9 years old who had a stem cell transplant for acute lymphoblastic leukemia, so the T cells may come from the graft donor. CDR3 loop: CASSLYVDRTPFWDQPQHF. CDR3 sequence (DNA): TGCGCCAGCAGCTTGTACGTTGACAGGACCCCCTTTTGGGATCAGCCCCAGCATTTT.